This T cell receptor (beta chain) was documented in a study of technical replicates of blood from four donors. Germline V gene data show CDR1 as MNHEY and CDR2 as SMNVEV (reference sequence). The length of the CDR3 is 14 residues. Trimming removed 5 bases from V and 3 bases from J, with 14 bases in between. Produced via immunoSEQ multiplex PCR; TCRdb's table is partial and in-frame only. Among 80,000 or so clones listed, roughly 96% were seen once. Source material: T cells isolated from PBMCs. The receptor comes from a human donor in good health. This chain uses TRBV27 with TRBJ2-7; D is possibly TRBD1 (6 bases). CDR3 amino acids: CASSPRDKHYEQYF. DNA for the CDR3: TGTGCCAGCAGTCCCCGGGACAAGCACTACGAGCAGTACTTC.